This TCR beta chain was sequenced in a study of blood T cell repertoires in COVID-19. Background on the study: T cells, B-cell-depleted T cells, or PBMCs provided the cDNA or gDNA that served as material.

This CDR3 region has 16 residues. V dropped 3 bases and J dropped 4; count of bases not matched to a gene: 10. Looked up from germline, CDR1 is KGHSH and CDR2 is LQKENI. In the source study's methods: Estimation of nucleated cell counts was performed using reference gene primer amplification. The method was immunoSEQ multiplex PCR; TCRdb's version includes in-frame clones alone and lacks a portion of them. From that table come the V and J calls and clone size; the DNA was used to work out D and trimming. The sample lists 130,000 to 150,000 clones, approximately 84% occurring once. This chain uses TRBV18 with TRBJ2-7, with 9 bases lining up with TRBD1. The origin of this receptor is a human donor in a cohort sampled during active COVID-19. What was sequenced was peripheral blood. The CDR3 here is CASSPLPGQGSYEQYF. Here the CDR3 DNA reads TGTGCCAGCTCACCCTTACCGGGACAGGGTTCTTACGAGCAGTACTTC.